The TCR beta chain under discussion was sequenced for a study of control samples from healthy donors and cancer patients. CDR1 LGHNA and CDR2 YNFKEQ come from the germline V gene. Trimming stripped 4 bases from V and 1 base from J, with 20 bases between. The CDR3 spans 17 residues. The data were produced by immunoSEQ multiplex PCR, yet TCRdb's version contains in-frame clones alone and is incomplete. This table holds 10,000 to 15,000 clones, just under 95% found once. The J gene is TRBJ2-7, the V gene TRBV4-2; D unresolved. What was sequenced was PBMCs. This sequence was found in an older man with lung cancer. The CDR3 DNA reads TGTGCCAGCAGCCCTCGCCCGACTGTAGGCGCGTCCTACGAGCAGTACTTC. Its translation: CASSPRPTVGASYEQYF.